Sequencing of this T cell receptor (beta chain) was carried out in a study of blood T cell repertoires in COVID-19. Study overall: There were acute and convalescent COVID-19 samples, and they came from the United States, Italy and Spain. From T cells, B-cell-depleted T cells, or PBMCs came the material, which was cDNA or gDNA.

In the study's own analysis: Researchers report that nucleated cell counts were estimated from reference gene primer amplification. TCRdb keeps only in-frame clones here, not all; method: immunoSEQ multiplex PCR. The D gene and trimming were derived from the DNA, and the V and J assignments and clone size from that table. The profile covers a few hundred thousand clones, with over 80% appearing a single time and 6.3% taken by the ten largest. One Seattle source followed patients from active infection through their disease course. Trimming stripped 1 base from V and 8 bases from J, with 12 bases between. Germline V gene data show CDR1 as LNHNV and CDR2 as YYDKDF (reference sequence). This CDR3 comprises 14 residues.

The sequence was obtained from a woman aged 45-60 years with COVID-19, enrolled during active disease. The chain links TRBV15 to TRBJ2-1, with D possibly being TRBD2 (6 bases). Sequencing used peripheral blood. This CDR3 is CATSRAGLSYEQFF. CDR3 bases: TGTGCCACCAGCAGAGCGGGACTTAGCTATGAGCAGTTCTTC.